This TCR beta chain emerged from a study of neurological immune-mediated disorders. Findings and caveats of the study: Private repertoires in all groups were suggested, as expanded clones shared no CDR3 amino acid sequences across subjects.

This clonotype came up many times. The target antigen is unknown. The CDR3 is made up of 15 amino acids. Germline V lookup: CDR1 SGDLS, CDR2 YYNGEE. The ends were cut back, 0 bases at V and 4 bases at J, with 13 bases in the middle. The authors made cDNA by 5'RACE with 10-nucleotide random UMIs. Sequencing runs each yielded over 200 million TCR-beta sequences from 15-18 subjects. In TCRdb, the 5' RACE reads were re-called with MiXCR into one record per CDR3 protein. The top ten hold roughly 6% of the sample, which has some 46,000 distinct CDR3 sequences, roughly 4.4% seen once. PBMCs stored at -80 C, numbering 2 million, were the origin of the unsorted libraries.

The chain couples TRBV9 to TRBJ2-5, with D possibly being TRBD2 (8 bases). This clonotype originated in a woman aged 60-75 years with multiple sclerosis. The specimen was PBMCs. The DNA of the CDR3 is TGTGCCAGCAGCGTAGCGGGAGGGGGCGCAGAGACCCAGTACTTC. This gives the protein CASSVAGGGAETQYF.